This entry describes one T cell receptor beta chain. Under the authors' procedure: Scientists estimated how many nucleated cells there were by amplifying reference gene primers. The assay was immunoSEQ multiplex PCR, and TCRdb's table has in-frame clones only and misses some. Clone size and the V and J calls come from that table; the DNA yielded D and trimming. The data contain over 150,000 clones, around 83% of them seen just once; the ten biggest clones take up 7.6%. The data belong to a study of blood T cell repertoires in COVID-19. Study-wide background: Specimens from acute and convalescent COVID-19 originated in the United States, Italy and Spain. In each case, the material was cDNA or gDNA derived from T cells, B-cell-depleted T cells, or PBMCs.

Patients in Seattle were enrolled during active infection, then followed longitudinally. Germline-derived CDR1 and CDR2 are SGHTA and FQGNSA. CDR3 length: 16 amino acids. With 7 bases removed from V and 7 bases from J, the gap between germline ends came to 24 bases. The sequence derives from a woman in her 70s with COVID-19, enrolled during active disease. Material: peripheral blood. The rearrangement links TRBV7-2 to TRBJ2-3; no clear D gene. This CDR3 reads CASIYRYGSPTNTQYF. Here the CDR3 DNA reads TGTGCCAGCATCTATAGGTACGGGTCTCCTACAAATACGCAGTATTTT.